This T cell receptor (beta chain) was retrieved from a study of vaccination and CD4 T cells after COVID-19. At the level of the study: Drawing of post-COVID samples took place a median roughly 95 days after diagnosis (range 35 to 161).

Germline CDR1 DFQATT, CDR2 SNEGSKA (reference sequence). The CDR3 consists of 14 residues. In its sample, this clonotype is medium-sized (0.01 to 0.1%). As yet, its antigen is unknown. The treatment is: approximately 11-day PBMC culture with coronavirus spike peptide pools or control peptides (ViraFEST assay). ViraFEST used peptide pools to expand antigen-specific T cells and subsequently sequenced their TCRs. Cultured CD4+ T cell DNA was sequenced using the Oncomine TCR Beta short-read assay. TCRdb ran MiXCR on the PCR reads and lists one entry per CDR3 protein. The table includes over 9,000 distinct CDR3 sequences, approximately 27% detected once.

The starting material was CD4+ T cells from blood, cultured in vitro, obtained after SARS-CoV-2 vaccination. The chain couples TRBV20-1 to TRBJ1-6; tentatively, D is TRBD1 (5 bases). This TCR derives from a human donor who had recovered from COVID-19. CDR3 sequence reads: CSAVGGAYNSPLHF. In DNA, the CDR3 is TGCAGCGCGGTGGGGGGGGCCTATAATTCACCCCTCCACTTT.